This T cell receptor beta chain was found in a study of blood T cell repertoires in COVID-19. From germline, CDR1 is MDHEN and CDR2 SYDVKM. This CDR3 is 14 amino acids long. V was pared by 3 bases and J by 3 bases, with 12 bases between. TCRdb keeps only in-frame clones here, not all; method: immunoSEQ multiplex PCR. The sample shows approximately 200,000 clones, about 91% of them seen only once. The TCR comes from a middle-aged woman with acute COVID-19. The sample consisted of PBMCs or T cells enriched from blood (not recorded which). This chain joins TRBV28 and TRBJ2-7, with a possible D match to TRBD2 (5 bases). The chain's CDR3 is CASSFRGMVYEQYF. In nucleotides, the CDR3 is TGTGCCAGCAGTTTCCGAGGGATGGTCTACGAGCAGTACTTC.